This is a list of T cell receptor beta chains from one sample in a study of radiotherapy plus CTLA-4 blockade in lung cancer. Clones were sequenced by immunoSEQ multiplex PCR, and TCRdb holds only the in-frame ones, with some missing. The top ten hold roughly 7% of the sample, which has about 120,000 clones, 70% to 90% seen once. The specimen comprised peripheral blood, sampled from a patient treated with radiotherapy plus ipilimumab. These receptors were taken from a human donor with non-small cell lung cancer that progressed on radiotherapy plus ipilimumab. CDR3s leave out the opening cysteine and the closing phenylalanine or tryptophan. Clone size is not always given. Where it is, it says once, few, many or a class for expanded clones.

V gene	clone size	CDR3 protein
TRBV15	.	ATSRAGTGWYEQF
TRBV7-3	.	ASSSTSVDEQY
TRBV5-1	.	ASSRQTLTINTEAF
TRBV6-5	.	ASSSTGTSYEQY
TRBV6-6	.	ASGPLAGGYEQY
TRBV27	.	ASSSPMRQTPLRYGYT
TRBV7-9	.	ASSSTGPSGANVLT
TRBV2	few	ASSGKGRNTGELF
TRBV7-2	.	ASSLGGTSGHNEQF
TRBV14	.	ASSPGLAGVEQF
TRBV6-1	.	ASSAGGLGTGELF
TRBV13	few	ASSLAFTDTQY
TRBV19	.	ASMERRFSNQPQH